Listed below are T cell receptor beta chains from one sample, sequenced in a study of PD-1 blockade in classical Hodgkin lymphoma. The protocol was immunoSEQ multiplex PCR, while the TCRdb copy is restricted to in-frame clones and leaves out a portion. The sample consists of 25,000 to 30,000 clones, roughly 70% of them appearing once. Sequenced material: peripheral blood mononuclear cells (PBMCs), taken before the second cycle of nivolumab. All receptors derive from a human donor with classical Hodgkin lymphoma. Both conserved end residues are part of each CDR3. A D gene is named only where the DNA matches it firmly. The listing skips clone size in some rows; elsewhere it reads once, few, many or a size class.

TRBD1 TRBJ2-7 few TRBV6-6 TGTGCCAGCAGTTACAGAGACAGGGACTACGAGCAGTACTTC CASSYRDRDYEQYF
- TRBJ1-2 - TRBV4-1 TGCGCCAGCAGCCAAAGCCGACAGACCTATGGCTACACCTTC CASSQSRQTYGYTF
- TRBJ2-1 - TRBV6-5 TGTGCCAGCGGGCGAAGGGTCTTTAATGAGCAGTTCTTC CASGRRVFNEQFF
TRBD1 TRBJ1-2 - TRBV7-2 TGTGCCAGCAGCGGGTGGACAGGGGATGTTTGGGGCTACACCTTC CASSGWTGDVWGYTF
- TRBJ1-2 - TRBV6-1 TGTGCCAGCCTTGCCAGGGGCGAGCGTTCATATGGCTACACCTTC CASLARGERSYGYTF
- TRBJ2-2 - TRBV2 TGTGCCAGCAGTAGAAGCCTCGGGGAGCTGTTTTTT CASSRSLGELFF
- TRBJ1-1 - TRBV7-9 TGTGCCAGCAGCTTACAGGGTGGGCAATCTGAAGCTTTCTTT CASSLQGGQSEAFF
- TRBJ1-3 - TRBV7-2 TGTGCCAGCAGCTTCTGGGGGGCTGGAAACACCATATATTTT CASSFWGAGNTIYF
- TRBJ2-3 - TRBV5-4 TGTGCCAGCAGCTTGCTAGGGGCATTTGGGGATACGCAGTATTTT CASSLLGAFGDTQYF
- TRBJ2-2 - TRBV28 TGTGCCACCCCAAGCAACACCGGGGAGCTGTTTTTT CATPSNTGELFF
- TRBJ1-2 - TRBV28 TGTGCCAGCAGTTTAAGGGCCGTCCATGGCTACACCTTC CASSLRAVHGYTF